This T cell receptor beta chain was captured in a study of cytomegalovirus exposure and HLA in healthy donors. Study background: Samples from HLA-typed donors yielded approximately 80 million unique TCRs in an early data release.

Regarding this clone: The antigen is unknown.

Primers: 60 Vbeta forward and 13 Jbeta reverse. As originally analysed: In a later analysis, some 80 million unique TCR beta chains included roughly 11 million shared by two or more donors. TCRdb keeps only in-frame clones here, not all; method: immunoSEQ multiplex PCR. D and trimming come from the DNA, and the V and J calls and clone size come from that table. The sample holds over 120,000 clones, 80% seen once. Study results and limitations: Sequencing depth roughly uniform across donors was assumed in presence/absence analyses.

The CDR3 has 11 residues. V lost 3 bases and J 4 bases, leaving 4 bases between the germline ends. Germline V lookup: CDR1 MNHNS, CDR2 SASEGT. Sequencing used PBMCs. The chain employs TRBV6-1 and TRBJ2-7, with D unresolved. This TCR was recovered from a middle-aged man in good health and CMV-seronegative. DNA for the CDR3: TGTGCCAGCAGTGATCAATACGAGCAGTACTTC. Translated, it gives CASSDQYEQYF.